One and the same sample provided the 21 T cell receptor beta chains below, sequenced in a study of blood T cell repertoires in COVID-19. The method was immunoSEQ multiplex PCR; TCRdb's version includes in-frame clones alone and lacks a portion of them. Here the sample spans 300,000 to 400,000 clones, roughly 90% being singletons. Material for sequencing was PBMCs or T cells enriched from blood (not recorded which). The receptors were gathered from a woman under 40 with acute COVID-19.

This clone was observed a single time. J is TRBJ1-2 and V is TRBV5-4; TRBD1 aligns across 7 bases. Germline CDR1 and CDR2: SGHNT and YYREEE (reference sequence). J was trimmed by 0 bases and V by 3 bases; bases with no gene match: 5. The CDR3 length is 15 residues. CDR3 residues: CASSSRGDANYGYTF. CDR3 in DNA: TGTGCCAGCAGCTCCAGGGGGGATGCTAACTATGGCTACACCTTC.

The chain recombines TRBV24-1 with TRBJ2-1; D is unclear. Germline values: CDR1 KGHDR, CDR2 SFDVKD. This CDR3 has 14 amino acids. V lost 3 bases to trimming and J lost 2 bases, with 7 bases between them. CDR3 bases: TGTGCCACCAGTGATGTCAGGCCCTACAATGAGCAGTTCTTC. Its translation is CATSDVRPYNEQFF.

The chain recombines TRBV5-1 with TRBJ1-5; the D is unclear. Germline V CDR1 and CDR2: SGHRS, YFSETQ. V lost 0 bases to trimming and J lost 6 bases, with 7 bases between them. The CDR3 sequence is 13 residues long. CDR3 nucleotides: TGCGCCAGCAGCTTGGTGTCCGGTCAGCCCCAGCATTTT. Translated, it gives CASSLVSGQPQHF.

This clone was observed a handful of times. The chain uses TRBV7-2 and TRBJ2-1; 8 bases line up with TRBD2. Germline V lookup: CDR1 SGHTA, CDR2 FQGNSA. CDR3 length: 16 amino acids. J lost 7 bases, V lost 3 bases, and 11 bases had no gene match. The CDR3 DNA is TGTGCCAGCAGCTTTTTTGGCGGGGGGACTAGGAATGAGCAGTTCTTC. It codes for CASSFFGGGTRNEQFF.

V is TRBV24-1 and J is TRBJ1-1, with 7 bases aligning to TRBD1. V shed 6 bases and J 0 bases; nucleotides not matched to a gene: 3. The CDR3 sequence is 14 residues long. Germline loops: CDR1 KGHDR, CDR2 SFDVKD. The CDR3: CATSRDSLNTEAFF. The CDR3 nucleotides read TGTGCCACCAGTCGGGACAGCTTGAACACTGAAGCTTTCTTT.

The chain recombines TRBV7-2 with TRBJ2-7; TRBD1 aligns across 9 bases. V was clipped by 5 bases and J by 3 bases; unmatched bases: 8. Germline CDR1 is SGHTA and CDR2 is FQGNSA. There are 15 residues in the CDR3. CDR3 bases: TGTGCCAGCAGCATGGACAGGGGACAGCGCTACGAGCAGTACTTC. Translated, it gives CASSMDRGQRYEQYF.

The chain links TRBV6-1 to TRBJ1-1; D is ambiguous. This CDR3 contains 13 residues. The germline CDR1 and CDR2 sequences are MNHNS and SASEGT. Trimming shortened V by 1 base and J by 0 bases, and 3 bases separated the two germline ends. The CDR3 region has the DNA TGTGCCAGCAGTGAAGGTATGAACACTGAAGCTTTCTTT. This gives the protein CASSEGMNTEAFF.

The J gene is TRBJ1-4, the V gene TRBV11-2; TRBD1 matches 8 bases. Germline CDR1 SGHAT, CDR2 FQNNGV. V was pared by 0 bases and J by 7 bases, with 4 bases of the junction left unmatched. The CDR3 is 15 residues long. CDR3 sequence: CASSLEPGGSEKLFF. CDR3 in DNA: TGTGCCAGCAGCTTAGAACCAGGGGGCAGTGAAAAACTGTTTTTT.

The chain couples TRBV7-2 to TRBJ2-5, with D perhaps TRBD2 (7 bases). V dropped 7 bases and J dropped 5 bases, with 23 bases sitting between them. This CDR3 comprises 16 residues. The germline V gene has CDR1 SGHTA and CDR2 FQGNSA. CDR3 DNA: TGTGCCAGCACCCTATGGGTTGCGGGGGCGGGGGAGACCCAGTACTTC. Its protein product is CASTLWVAGAGETQYF.

The gene calls are TRBV2 and TRBJ2-3; D not certain. CDR3 size: 14 residues. V gave up 7 bases and J gave up 6 bases, with 17 bases separating them. CDR1 and CDR2 from the germline V gene are SNHLY and FYNNEI. CDR3 nucleotides: TGTGCCAGCAACGTAGAATCTAGGTCGGATACGCAGTATTTT. Translating it yields CASNVESRSDTQYF.

The gene calls are TRBV7-3 and TRBJ2-7, with D unclear. Trimming removed 1 base at V and 1 base at J, with 8 bases between. This CDR3 region has 14 residues. CDR1 and CDR2 (germline): SGHTA, FQGTGA. CDR3 coding DNA: TGTGCCAGCAGCTTAAGGCCCGGGTCCTACGAGCAGTACTTC. Amino acid sequence: CASSLRPGSYEQYF.

The J gene is TRBJ1-1, the V gene TRBV6-5; D gene unclear. CDR3 length: 13 residues. Trimming stripped 10 bases from V and 5 bases from J, with 17 bases between. Per the germline V gene, CDR1 is MNHEY and CDR2 is SVGAGI. CDR3: CATRWGGGTEAFF. CDR3 bases: TGTGCCACCCGGTGGGGAGGAGGAACTGAAGCTTTCTTT.

This clone was counted only a few times. The chain couples TRBV5-1 to TRBJ1-4, with a weak D call TRBD1 (6 bases). The CDR3 runs 15 residues. The V end lost 4 bases, the J end lost 7 bases, and 17 bases lay between the germline ends. Germline V lookup: CDR1 SGHRS, CDR2 YFSETQ. This chain's CDR3 is CASSKTGTTPEKLFF. The DNA for the CDR3 is TGCGCCAGCAGCAAAACAGGGACCACCCCTGAAAAACTGTTTTTT.

This clone was observed a single time. This sequence joins TRBV4-3 and TRBJ1-2; the match to TRBD1 covers 9 bases. From germline, CDR1 is LGHNA and CDR2 YSLEER. The CDR3 extends over 15 amino acids. V lost 3 bases to trimming and J lost 6 bases; unmatched junction nucleotides: 8. The CDR3 here is CASSQGQGVGNGYTF. In nucleotides, the CDR3 is TGCGCCAGCAGCCAGGGACAGGGCGTAGGCAATGGCTACACCTTC.

This chain joins TRBV12-3 or TRBV12-4 and TRBJ1-4; 9 bases map to TRBD1. There are 13 residues in the CDR3. Germline trimming cut 7 bases from V and 7 bases from J; bases unmatched to any gene: 4. In DNA form, the CDR3 reads TGTGCCAGCACCCCGGACAGGGGTGAAAAACTGTTTTTT. Translation gives CASTPDRGEKLFF.

This chain connects TRBV30 to TRBJ1-4; 8 bases align to TRBD1. Looked up from germline, CDR1 is GTSNPN and CDR2 is SVGIG (reference sequence). This CDR3 has 15 residues. The trim removed 2 bases at V and 8 bases at J, leaving 10 bases unmatched. In DNA, the CDR3 is TGTGCCTGGAGTAAAAACAGGGGGGTCGGAGAAAAACTGTTTTTT. Amino acid sequence: CAWSKNRGVGEKLFF. The full variable domain, rest sourced from reference TRBV30 and TRBJ1-4, is SQTIHQWPATLVQPVGSPLSLECTVEGTSNPNLYWYRQAAGRGLQLLFYSVGIGQISSEVPQNLSASRPQDRQFILSSKKLLLSDSGFYLCAWSKNRGVGEKLFFGSGTQLSVL.

The CDR3 DNA is TGTGCCAGCTCCCCCTCCAGCGGACGCTCCTACAATGAGCAGTTCTTC. Translating it yields CASSPSSGRSYNEQFF. This sequence joins TRBV18 and TRBJ2-1; TRBD2 is a possible D gene (5 bases). From germline, CDR1 is KGHSH and CDR2 LQKENI. Trimming shortened V by 6 bases and J by 0 bases, and 15 bases separated the two germline ends. The length of the CDR3 is 16 residues. Filled out from reference TRBV18 and TRBJ2-1, the complete variable domain reads NAGVMQNPRHLVRRRGQEARLRCSPMKGHSHVYWYRQLPEEGLKFMVYLQKENIIDESGMPKERFSAEFPKEGPSILRIQQVVRGDSAAYFCASSPSSGRSYNEQFFGPGTRLTVL.

This clone was seen only once. This rearrangement joins TRBV5-6 to TRBJ2-1; 10 nucleotides match TRBD1. Per germline, CDR1 SGHDT and CDR2 YYEEEE. The V segment lost 2 bases and the J segment 5 bases; nucleotides outside the gene matches: 10. The CDR3 length is 17 residues. In DNA form, the CDR3 reads TGTGCCAGCAGCTTTGCTTTTGGGACAGGGGTAGACAATGAGCAGTTCTTC. Translating gives CASSFAFGTGVDNEQFF.

The CDR3 reads CASSLKRVGGFTGELFF. In DNA form, the CDR3 reads TGTGCCAGTAGTCTCAAGAGGGTCGGGGGATTCACCGGGGAGCTGTTTTTT. The chain is built from TRBV19 and TRBJ2-2; tentative D call: TRBD2 (6 bases). CDR3 length: 17 residues. The germline V gene has CDR1 LNHDA and CDR2 SQIVND (reference sequence). Trimming shortened V by 5 bases and J by 4 bases, and 20 bases separated the two germline ends.

The CDR3 loop is CASSPGQVSYEQYF. The CDR3 nucleotides are TGCGCCAGCAGCCCGGGACAGGTATCCTACGAGCAGTACTTC. The chain employs TRBV4-1 and TRBJ2-7; TRBD1 aligns across 8 bases. V trimming: 4 bases; J trimming: 1 base; junction bases outside the gene matches: 3. The CDR3 has 14 residues. Per the germline V gene, CDR1 is MGHRA and CDR2 is YSYEKL.

J is TRBJ2-7 and V is TRBV5-1, with TRBD1 matching 10 bases. The V gene end was trimmed by 0 bases and the J gene end by 2 bases; junction bases not matched to a gene: 2. The CDR3 runs 15 residues. Germline CDR1 SGHRS, CDR2 YFSETQ. The CDR3 loop reads CASSLAGTGAYEQYF. Written as DNA, the CDR3 is TGCGCCAGCAGCTTGGCCGGGACAGGGGCCTACGAGCAGTACTTC. Full variable domain (outside the CDR3, taken from reference TRBV5-1 and TRBJ2-7): KAGVTQTPRYLIKTRGQQVTLSCSPISGHRSVSWYQQTPGQGLQFLFEYFSETQRNKGNFPGRFSGRQFSNSRSEMNVSTLELGDSALYLCASSLAGTGAYEQYFGPGTRLTVT.